These 28 T cell receptor beta chains were sequenced from one sample in a study of cytomegalovirus exposure and HLA in healthy donors. The PCR had 60 Vbeta and 13 Jbeta primers. Using immunoSEQ multiplex PCR, the repertoire was profiled, and TCRdb retains in-frame clones only, with some absent. Among 150,000 or so clones, under 85% were seen once, and the ten largest hold about 2.7%. Material: PBMCs. All receptors come from a man between 18 and 29 years old in good health and CMV-seronegative.

V is TRBV5-4 and J is TRBJ2-7; a weak D match, TRBD1 (6 bases). The germline gives CDR1 SGHNT, CDR2 YYREEE (reference sequence). V lost 7 bases and J lost 3, with 14 bases in between. CDR3 length: 13 amino acids. The CDR3 region is CASGSDSSYEQYV. CDR3 nucleotide sequence: TGTGCCAGCGGGTCGGACAGTAGCTACGAGCAGTACGTC.

This chain links TRBV6-1 with TRBJ2-6; D remains ambiguous. The length of the CDR3 is 14 residues. Trimming pared 4 bases from V and 2 bases from J, leaving 6 bases between. Germline CDR1 and CDR2: MNHNS and SASEGT. CDR3 in amino acids: CASSAYAGANVLTF. The DNA of the CDR3 is TGTGCCAGCAGTGCCTATGCTGGGGCCAACGTCCTGACTTTC.

The chain links TRBV10-2 to TRBJ2-2; D might be TRBD2 (7 bases). CDR3 length: 14 residues. The germline V gene has CDR1 WSHSY and CDR2 SAAADI. V was cut by 9 bases and J by 0 bases, with 11 bases left in between. The CDR3 is CASGGGPNTGELFF. The CDR3 coding sequence is TGCGCCAGTGGGGGGGGGCCGAACACCGGGGAGCTGTTTTTT.

The chain links TRBV5-1 to TRBJ1-5; 8 bases are shared with TRBD1. The germline V gene encodes CDR1 SGHRS and CDR2 YFSETQ. The trim removed 4 bases at V and 6 bases at J, leaving 6 bases unmatched. The CDR3 length is 14 residues. The chain's CDR3 is CASSAVQGAQPQHF. The CDR3 DNA follows: TGCGCCAGCAGCGCTGTCCAGGGGGCTCAGCCCCAGCATTTT.

The gene calls are TRBV29-1 and TRBJ1-2; TRBD1 matches 10 bases. The CDR3 covers 15 residues. Trimming removed 7 bases from V and 3 bases from J; junction bases left unmatched: 11. Germline values: CDR1 SQVTM, CDR2 ANQGSEA. CDR3 sequence (DNA): TGCAGCGCCGAACCCCGGGACAGGGGCCACTATGGCTACACCTTC. Protein: CSAEPRDRGHYGYTF.

The rearrangement joins TRBV5-1 to TRBJ1-1, with TRBD1 matching over 8 bases. Germline V gives CDR1 SGHRS, CDR2 YFSETQ. The CDR3 is made up of 14 amino acids. The V and J ends lost 2 bases and 7 bases, in that order; junction bases with no gene match: 7. CDR3 sequence reads: CASSFSQGESEAFF. The CDR3 coding sequence is TGCGCCAGCAGCTTCTCACAGGGGGAGAGTGAAGCTTTCTTT.

The J gene is TRBJ2-5, the V gene TRBV2; 12 nucleotides agree with TRBD1. The V segment lost 6 bases and the J segment 5 bases; nucleotides outside the gene matches: 4. From germline, CDR1 is SNHLY and CDR2 FYNNEI. The length of the CDR3 is 14 residues. CDR3 coding DNA: TGTGCCAGCAGGGGGACAGGGGGCGAGGAGACCCAGTACTTC. Encoded protein: CASRGTGGEETQYF.

Remarks on this clone: At one end the junction does not follow the germline gene, possibly because of a read error. The chain combines TRBV6-5 with TRBJ1-2; TRBD1 matches 9 bases. Germline V lookup: CDR1 MNHEY, CDR2 SVGAGI. CDR3 size: 15 residues. CDR3 region: CASSNSLTGGYGYTF. The CDR3 DNA reads TGTGCCAGCAGTAACTCTTTGACAGGGGGCTATGGCTACACCTTC.

The chain employs TRBV23-1 and TRBJ1-5, with D uncertain. TRBV23-1 is placed among ORFs of uncertain function. V shed 7 bases and J shed 6 bases, with 19 bases lying between them. The CDR3 extends over 15 amino acids. In DNA form, the CDR3 reads TGCGCCAGCAATTTCACCGGGAGTTGGGGTCAGCCCCAGCATTTT. This encodes CASNFTGSWGQPQHF.

This clone has a single count. The chain recombines TRBV7-9 with TRBJ2-3; possible D gene TRBD1, 5 bases. Trimming cost V 2 bases and J 5 bases, with 17 bases left between them. This CDR3 has 16 amino acids. The V gene's germline CDR1 is SEHNR and CDR2 FQNEAQ (reference sequence). The DNA of the CDR3 is TGTGCCAGCAGCTTATCAGGGATTAGTCGCGGAGATACGCAGTATTTT. Its translation: CASSLSGISRGDTQYF.

The chain links TRBV27 to TRBJ2-3; TRBD2 is a possible D gene (6 bases). V was pared by 7 bases and J by 2 bases, with 16 bases between. The length of the CDR3 is 15 residues. Per germline, CDR1 MNHEY and CDR2 SMNVEV (reference sequence). The CDR3: CASNFGGALTDTQYF. In DNA, the CDR3 is TGTGCCAGCAACTTCGGGGGTGCCCTCACAGATACGCAGTATTTT.

The chain links TRBV14 to TRBJ2-5, with D tentatively TRBD2 (7 bases). CDR1 is SGHDN and CDR2 is FVKESK in the germline V gene. V was shortened by 4 bases and J by 4 bases, with 10 bases between the two germline ends. This CDR3 is 13 amino acids long. The CDR3, as DNA: TGTGCCAGCAGCCGGGGGGGCCGAGAGACCCAGTACTTC. It specifies CASSRGGRETQYF.

The V call is TRBV2, the J call TRBJ1-2; 7 bases fit TRBD1. CDR3 length: 17 residues. The V segment lost 0 bases and the J segment 3 bases; nucleotides outside the gene matches: 10. Germline CDR1 reads SNHLY; CDR2 reads FYNNEI. The CDR3 DNA reads TGTGCCAGCAGTGAAGCGGTTTGGGGCAGGGGGGACTATGGCTACACCTTC. Its translation: CASSEAVWGRGDYGYTF.

This chain joins TRBV28 and TRBJ2-7, with D perhaps TRBD1 (6 bases). This CDR3 has 15 amino acids. CDR1 is MDHEN, CDR2 SYDVKM, per germline. V dropped 5 bases and J dropped 2 bases, with 16 bases sitting between them. CDR3: CASSPPPGHTYEQYV. As DNA, the CDR3 is TGTGCCAGCAGTCCGCCCCCGGGACACACCTACGAGCAGTACGTC.

The chain couples TRBV6-1 to TRBJ1-5; TRBD1 matches at 9 bases. Trimming took 6 bases from V and 3 from J; bases not matched to a gene: 3. The CDR3 covers 14 residues. Germline-derived CDR1 and CDR2 are MNHNS and SASEGT. CDR3 amino acids: CASRWDRANQPQHF. The CDR3 region has the DNA TGTGCCAGCAGATGGGACAGGGCCAATCAGCCCCAGCATTTT.

The chain joins TRBV5-1 to TRBJ1-1; D unclear. From germline, CDR1 is SGHRS and CDR2 YFSETQ. The CDR3 covers 13 residues. V was shortened by 7 bases and J by 4 bases, with 14 bases between the two germline ends. The CDR3 reads CASGGSGFTEAFF. CDR3 in DNA: TGCGCCAGCGGTGGGAGCGGTTTCACTGAAGCTTTCTTT.

J is TRBJ1-2 and V is TRBV6-4; D unresolved. From germline, CDR1 is MRHNA and CDR2 SNTAGT. The CDR3 contains 14 residues. The V and J ends lost 0 bases and 8 bases respectively, with 13 bases between them. CDR3 coding DNA: TGTGCCAGCAGTGACTCGAGCACAGTTGGCGGCTACACCTTC. Protein product: CASSDSSTVGGYTF.

The J gene is TRBJ2-2, the V gene TRBV6-1, with TRBD2 as a possible D gene (6 bases). CDR3 length equals 11 residues. Trimming stripped 6 bases from V and 7 bases from J, with 6 bases between. The germline CDR1 and CDR2 sequences are MNHNS and SASEGT. CDR3 residues: CASRRGGELFF. The CDR3 DNA sequence: TGTGCCAGCAGGCGGGGCGGGGAGCTGTTTTTT.

This clone has only a few counts. The genes are TRBV6-5 and TRBJ1-2; no reliable D call. Germline V gene lookup returns CDR1 MNHEY and CDR2 SVGAGI. Trimming left V 3 bases short and J 0 bases short, with 8 bases between. The CDR3 is 14 residues long. The chain's CDR3 is CASSYRQANYGYTF. The CDR3 nucleotides read TGTGCCAGCAGTTATAGGCAGGCTAACTATGGCTACACCTTC.

This clone was recorded only once. J is TRBJ2-3 and V is TRBV28; a possible D gene is TRBD2 (5 bases). The CDR3 totals 13 residues. With 8 bases removed from V and 0 bases from J, the gap between germline ends came to 9 bases. Germline loops: CDR1 MDHEN, CDR2 SYDVKM. The CDR3 DNA sequence: TGTGCCAGCGGTCGGGGAAGCACAGATACGCAGTATTTT. This translates into CASGRGSTDTQYF.

J is TRBJ1-1 and V is TRBV7-9; 10 bases align to TRBD1. Germline loops: CDR1 SEHNR, CDR2 FQNEAQ (reference sequence). This CDR3 contains 14 residues. The ends lost 5 bases at V and 5 bases at J; junction bases unmatched: 5. The CDR3 DNA reads as TGTGCCAGCAGCCTTGGGACAGGGGTTACTGAAGCTTTCTTT. Its protein is CASSLGTGVTEAFF.

The V gene is TRBV7-2, the J gene TRBJ2-5, with D perhaps TRBD1 (6 bases). CDR3 length: 13 amino acids. In germline, CDR1 is SGHTA, CDR2 FQGNSA. Trimming removed 4 bases at V and 5 bases at J, with 11 bases between. In DNA, the CDR3 is TGTGCCAGCAGCTCTGGACAGAGGGAGACCCAGTACTTC. Its protein product is CASSSGQRETQYF.

This clone has a handful of counts. Additional DNA sequences in this sample encode the identical CDR3. This rearrangement joins TRBV9 to TRBJ2-1, with a possible D match to TRBD1 (5 bases). V was pared by 0 bases and J by 2 bases, with 9 bases between. The CDR3 contains 15 residues. CDR1 and CDR2 from the germline V gene are SGDLS and YYNGEE. CDR3 nucleotide sequence: TGTGCCAGCAGCGTAGGGCAGGGTCCCTACAATGAGCAGTTCTTC. Its translation is CASSVGQGPYNEQFF.

On this clone itself: Other DNA sequences from this sample encode an identical CDR3 as well. The rearrangement uses TRBV9 and TRBJ1-1; D remains unclear. Germline V gives CDR1 SGDLS, CDR2 YYNGEE. V gave up 2 bases and J gave up 0 bases, with 5 bases separating them. The CDR3 extends over 13 amino acids. The CDR3, as DNA: TGTGCCAGCAGCGTTAGCATGAACACTGAAGCTTTCTTT. This sequence encodes CASSVSMNTEAFF.

This clone was detected a few times. The chain is built from TRBV27 and TRBJ1-6; D may be TRBD1 (5 bases). The germline V gene encodes CDR1 MNHEY and CDR2 SMNVEV (reference sequence). V lost 4 bases, J lost 7 bases, and 8 bases lay in between. The CDR3 is 13 residues long. As DNA, the CDR3 is TGTGCCAGCAGTTACCAGGGCAATTCACCCCTCCACTTT. It encodes CASSYQGNSPLHF.

J is TRBJ2-7 and V is TRBV4-2, with 9 bases identical to TRBD1. Germline V lookup: CDR1 LGHNA, CDR2 YNFKEQ. This CDR3 has 16 residues. V trimming: 4 bases; J trimming: 3 bases; junction bases outside the gene matches: 10. CDR3 bases: TGTGCCAGCAGCCTCCACGGGACAGGGACTGACTACGAGCAGTACTTC. It translates to CASSLHGTGTDYEQYF.

This clone has only a few counts. J is TRBJ1-1 and V is TRBV5-1; 7 bases are a match to TRBD1. The J segment lost 5 bases and the V segment lost 5 bases, leaving 15 bases of the junction unmatched. Per germline, CDR1 SGHRS and CDR2 YFSETQ. CDR3 length: 16 amino acids. The CDR3 protein is CASRRTSMQGGTEAFF. The CDR3 bases are TGCGCCAGCAGACGGACCTCGATGCAGGGGGGAACTGAAGCTTTCTTT.

V usage is TRBV7-9 and J usage is TRBJ2-5; 8 nucleotides line up with TRBD1. Looked up from germline, CDR1 is SEHNR and CDR2 is FQNEAQ (reference sequence). This CDR3 is 12 amino acids long. J lost 5 bases, V lost 5 bases, and 1 base had no gene match. CDR3 bases: TGTGCCAGCAGCCGGACAGGGGAGACCCAGTACTTC. Protein: CASSRTGETQYF.